This TCR beta chain came from a study of shared clonotypes between healthy human individuals. With 2 bases clipped from V and 2 bases from J, the junction kept 8 bases outside the gene matches. This CDR3 is built from 17 residues. From germline, CDR1 is SGHDN and CDR2 FVKESK. The assay was immunoSEQ multiplex PCR, and TCRdb's table has in-frame clones only and misses some. The sample has 2.3 million or so clones, approximately 95% seen once. The source material was naive CD4+ T cells from PBMCs. Subset here: CD45RA+ positively selected. The V and J genes are TRBV14 and TRBJ1-2; 10 bases line up with TRBD1. The receptor was derived from a man aged 18 to 35 in good health. Some clones in this sample may be carry-over from other donors' samples. The CDR3 is CASSQRRSDRGNYGYTF. The DNA for the CDR3 is TGTGCCAGCAGCCAAAGACGTTCGGACAGGGGGAACTATGGCTACACCTTC.